A single sample is the source of the 5 T cell receptor beta chains below, sequenced in a study of blood T cell repertoires in COVID-19. Here immunoSEQ multiplex PCR was the method, and the copy in TCRdb shows in-frame clones only, minus some. The sample holds fewer than 250,000 clones, around 85% seen once. Material: PBMCs or T cells enriched from blood (not recorded which). These receptors came from a woman aged 45-65 years with acute COVID-19.

The chain is built from TRBV12-3 or TRBV12-4 and TRBJ2-1, with D unclear. V lost 3 bases and J 10 bases, leaving 13 bases between the germline ends. The CDR3 extends over 13 amino acids. This chain's CDR3 is CASSFAPGPEQFF. In DNA form, the CDR3 reads TGTGCCAGCAGTTTCGCCCCGGGTCCCGAGCAGTTCTTC.

The V and J genes are TRBV3-1 (or the pseudogene TRBV3-2) and TRBJ1-4, with 7 bases matching TRBD1. This CDR3 region has 20 residues. V was pared by 4 bases and J by 0 bases, with 17 bases of the junction left unmatched. The germline V gene has CDR1 LGHDT and CDR2 YNNKEL (reference sequence). The CDR3, as DNA: TGTGCCAGCAGCCCGGTACACAGGGGAAACTCCCTTGCAACTAATGAAAAACTGTTTTTT. Translated: CASSPVHRGNSLATNEKLFF.

The chain employs TRBV3-1 (or the pseudogene TRBV3-2) and TRBJ2-3; 10 bases map to TRBD2. Per germline, CDR1 LGHDT and CDR2 YNNKEL (reference sequence). This CDR3 comprises 17 residues. The J segment lost 6 bases and the V segment lost 4 bases, leaving 13 bases of the junction unmatched. The chain's CDR3 is CASSLDPQRGGLDTQYF. The CDR3 DNA follows: TGTGCCAGCAGCCTAGACCCCCAGCGGGGGGGCCTGGATACGCAGTATTTT.

This rearrangement joins TRBV19 to TRBJ1-1; 7 bases agree with TRBD1. Unmatched junction bases numbered 9, after V lost 0 bases and J lost 5 bases. Germline V CDR1 and CDR2: LNHDA, SQIVND (reference sequence). CDR3 length equals 16 residues. CDR3 sequence reads: CASSIDLSGGRTEAFF. DNA for the CDR3: TGTGCCAGTAGTATAGATCTATCAGGGGGTAGGACTGAAGCTTTCTTT.

This chain uses TRBV10-3 with TRBJ1-5, with TRBD1 matching over 7 bases. The length of the CDR3 is 15 residues. Looked up from germline, CDR1 is ENHRY and CDR2 is SYGVKD. With V trimmed by 8 bases and J by 0 bases, 7 bases remained unmatched. CDR3 region: CAISAGTDSNQPQHF. CDR3 DNA: TGTGCCATCTCGGCCGGGACAGATAGCAATCAGCCCCAGCATTTT.